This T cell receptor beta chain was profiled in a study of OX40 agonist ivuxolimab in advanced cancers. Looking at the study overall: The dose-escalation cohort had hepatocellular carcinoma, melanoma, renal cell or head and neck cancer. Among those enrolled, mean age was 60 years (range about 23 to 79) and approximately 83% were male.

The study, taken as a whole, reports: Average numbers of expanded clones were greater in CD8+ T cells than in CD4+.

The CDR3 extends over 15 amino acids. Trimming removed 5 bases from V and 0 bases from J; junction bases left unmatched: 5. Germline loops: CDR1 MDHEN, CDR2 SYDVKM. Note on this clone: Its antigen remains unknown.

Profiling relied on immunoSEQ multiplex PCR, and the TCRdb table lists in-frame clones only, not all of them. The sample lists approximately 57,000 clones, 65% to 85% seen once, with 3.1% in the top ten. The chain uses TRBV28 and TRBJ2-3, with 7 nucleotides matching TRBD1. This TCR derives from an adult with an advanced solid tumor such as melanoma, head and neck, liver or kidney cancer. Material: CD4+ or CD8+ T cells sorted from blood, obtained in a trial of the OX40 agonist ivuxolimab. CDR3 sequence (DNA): TGTGCCAGCAGTCATCGGACAGGTAGCACAGATACGCAGTATTTT. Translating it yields CASSHRTGSTDTQYF.